Given below is one T cell receptor (beta chain) in context. Its antigen is not known. The data are from a study of human T cells and chemical hapten exposure. About the study: 2% DPC was applied to 2 cm by 2 cm of upper inner arm skin for sensitization. Per-sample TCR yield variability stemmed mainly from small pooled library volume differences.

Study-wide points: Controls had significantly fewer large CDR3 similarity clusters than were formed by expanded TCRs.

The library tagged individual cDNA molecules with unique molecular identifiers. From the RACE reads, TCRdb called clonotypes with MiXCR, one entry per CDR3 protein. The sample includes about 96,000 distinct CDR3 sequences, about 9.3% of them seen just once. The CDR3 is 16 amino acids. The germline V gene has CDR1 SGHRS and CDR2 YFSETQ. The trim removed 4 bases at V and 1 base at J, leaving 8 bases unmatched. The time point: patch test 2, 6 weeks after DPC sensitization. Documented treatment: therapeutic diphenylcyclopropenone sensitization with weekly scalp DPC. The chain is built from TRBV5-1 and TRBJ2-3; 8 nucleotides align to TRBD2. The sample consisted of whole blood, taken in connection with sensitization to the hapten diphenylcyclopropenone (DPC). This clonotype originated in a woman in her thirties or forties with alopecia areata. Some clones in this sample may be carry-over from other donors' samples. The CDR3 coding sequence is TGCGCCAGCAGCAGACAAGCGGGAGTTGGCACAGATACGCAGTATTTT. Its protein product is CASSRQAGVGTDTQYF.